One and the same sample provided the 17 T cell receptor beta chains below, sequenced in a study of identical twins. TCRdb used MiXCR to reprocess the 5' RACE reads, holding one entry per CDR3 protein. The data show under 350,000 distinct CDR3 sequences, 7.5% to 9.5% seen once. The sample was also reused in another study, on yellow fever vaccine responses in identical twins.

Sequencing was carried out using CD8+ T cells sorted from blood. These receptors came from a woman between 18 and 29 years old in good health.

This clonotype was recorded at least ten times. The chain recombines TRBV11-1 with TRBJ1-1; 9 bases align to TRBD1. The CDR3 contains 19 residues. CDR1 is SGHAT, CDR2 FQDESV, per germline (reference sequence). J lost 1 base, V lost 4 bases, and 16 bases had no gene match. In DNA form, the CDR3 reads TGTGCCAGCAGCTCCACGACAGACGGGACAGGGAACAGGAACACTGAAGCTTTCTTT. This codes for CASSSTTDGTGNRNTEAFF.

This clonotype has just a few counts. This chain links TRBV7-9 with TRBJ2-5; TRBD1 agrees at 7 bases. V lost 5 bases, J lost 3 bases, and 6 bases stayed unmatched. The germline gives CDR1 SEHNR, CDR2 FQNEAQ (reference sequence). CDR3 length equals 14 residues. CDR3 region: CASSLRDSEETQYF. The CDR3 DNA is TGTGCCAGCAGCCTCAGGGACAGCGAAGAGACCCAGTACTTC.

This clonotype was counted at least ten times. This chain uses TRBV29-1 with TRBJ2-7, with TRBD2 matching 8 bases. The CDR3 covers 14 residues. CDR1 and CDR2 (germline): SQVTM, ANQGSEA. Unmatched junction bases numbered 3, after V lost 0 bases and J lost 2 bases. Written as DNA, the CDR3 is TGCAGCGTTGAAGACAGCGGGAGCCCCTACGAGCAGTACTTC. It encodes CSVEDSGSPYEQYF.

This clonotype has just a few counts. V and J are TRBV27 and TRBJ2-7; D gene uncertain. The length of the CDR3 is 14 residues. Germline V gene sequence: CDR1 MNHEY, CDR2 SMNVEV (reference sequence). V was clipped by 6 bases and J by 1 base, with 13 bases between them. Here the CDR3 reads CASSTTTDSYEQYF. CDR3 in DNA: TGTGCCAGCAGCACCACGACGGATTCCTACGAGCAGTACTTC.

This chain joins TRBV30 and TRBJ2-7; D gene ambiguous. V was trimmed by 1 base and J by 4 bases, leaving 8 bases between them. CDR3 length: 12 residues. Germline values: CDR1 GTSNPN, CDR2 SVGIG (reference sequence). CDR3 protein: CAWSASFYEQYF. The DNA of the CDR3 is TGTGCCTGGAGTGCTTCCTTTTACGAGCAGTACTTC.

This chain joins TRBV5-1 and TRBJ2-1; either TRBD1 or TRBD2 may supply D (5 bases each). Per germline, CDR1 SGHRS and CDR2 YFSETQ. V was clipped by 0 bases and J by 10 bases, with 26 bases between them. The CDR3 is 18 amino acids. The CDR3 reads CASSLALSGLTDFGEQFF. The CDR3 bases are TGCGCCAGCAGCTTGGCATTATCGGGGCTGACGGACTTCGGGGAGCAGTTCTTC.

This chain uses TRBV4-1 with TRBJ1-2; D unclear. This CDR3 is built from 13 residues. Germline CDR1 reads MGHRA; CDR2 reads YSYEKL. Trimming left V 1 base short and J 0 bases short, with 3 bases between. Here the CDR3 reads CASSQATNYGYTF. DNA of the CDR3: TGCGCCAGCAGCCAAGCCACTAACTATGGCTACACCTTC.

This clonotype was picked up a small number of times. The genes are TRBV14 and TRBJ2-3; TRBD2 might be the D (5 bases). CDR3 length equals 16 residues. Trimming cost V 3 bases and J 0 bases, with 13 bases left between them. CDR1 and CDR2 from the germline V gene are SGHDN and FVKESK. The CDR3 DNA is TGTGCCAGCAGCCAGAGGACGACTATTAGCACAGATACGCAGTATTTT. The encoded protein is CASSQRTTISTDTQYF.

This clonotype was detected ten times or more. This chain links TRBV29-1 with TRBJ2-2; D perhaps matches TRBD2 (6 bases). Germline V CDR1 and CDR2: SQVTM, ANQGSEA. V was trimmed by 4 bases and J by 5 bases, leaving 14 bases between them. This CDR3 region has 14 residues. The CDR3 DNA sequence: TGCAGCGTTGGAGGAGGGATTTGGACCGGGGAGCTGTTTTTT. Protein: CSVGGGIWTGELFF.

This clonotype was counted a few times. The chain couples TRBV7-9 to TRBJ2-6, with unresolved D. From germline, CDR1 is SEHNR and CDR2 FQNEAQ (reference sequence). The CDR3 loop spans 15 amino acids. Deletions cut 1 base from V and 4 bases from J, with 8 bases between. The CDR3 protein is CASSLVGLGANVLTF. As DNA, the CDR3 is TGTGCCAGCAGCTTAGTCGGGCTCGGGGCCAACGTCCTGACTTTC.

In this sample, this clonotype turned up a few times. J is TRBJ2-7 and V is TRBV27, with a weak D call TRBD1 (6 bases). Germline V gene data show CDR1 as MNHEY and CDR2 as SMNVEV (reference sequence). The CDR3 loop spans 14 amino acids. Trimming stripped 4 bases from V and 1 base from J, with 11 bases between. CDR3 in amino acids: CASSSTGQSYEQYF. The CDR3, as DNA: TGTGCCAGCAGTTCGACGGGACAATCCTACGAGCAGTACTTC.

This clonotype appeared a few times. CDR3 nucleotides: TGTGCCAGCAGCTTAGCTCCGGGGCCCTACAATGAGCAGTTCTTC. Translating gives CASSLAPGPYNEQFF. This rearrangement joins TRBV7-9 to TRBJ2-1; D is possibly TRBD1 or TRBD2 (5 bases each). The CDR3 has 15 amino acids. Trimming took 0 bases from V and 2 from J, leaving 8 bases between them. Germline assignment: CDR1 SEHNR and CDR2 FQNEAQ (reference sequence).

V and J are TRBV9 and TRBJ2-2, with 8 bases matching TRBD2. The CDR3 runs to 15 residues. Germline CDR1 and CDR2: SGDLS and YYNGEE. The V gene end was trimmed by 2 bases and the J gene end by 1 base; junction bases not matched to a gene: 1. DNA of the CDR3: TGTGCCAGCAGCGTCACTAGCGGGAACACCGGGGAGCTGTTTTTT. Protein product: CASSVTSGNTGELFF.

This clonotype occurred many times. The CDR3 nucleotides are TGTGCCAGCAGTCCTTTAGGGGAGACCCAGTACTTC. This sequence encodes CASSPLGETQYF. The chain recombines TRBV6-5 with TRBJ2-5; D not certain. The V end lost 5 bases, the J end lost 5 bases, and 9 bases lay between the germline ends. CDR1 and CDR2 (germline): MNHEY, SVGAGI. CDR3 length equals 12 residues.

This clonotype was counted ten times or more. The chain has TRBV7-9 and TRBJ2-5, with D unclear. V lost 4 bases and J 2 bases, leaving 8 bases between the germline ends. The V gene's germline CDR1 is SEHNR and CDR2 FQNEAQ (reference sequence). CDR3 size: 13 residues. The CDR3 nucleotides are TGTGCCAGCAGCTACATTCTTCAAGAGACCCAGTACTTC. This encodes CASSYILQETQYF.

This clonotype was seen ten or more times. In DNA form, the CDR3 reads TGTGCCAGCAGTTTATCCCCCCTAGCGACCCAATACAATGAGCAGTTCTTC. Translation gives CASSLSPLATQYNEQFF. The chain links TRBV27 to TRBJ2-1, with D tentatively TRBD2 (6 bases). Germline CDR1 and CDR2: MNHEY and SMNVEV (reference sequence). The CDR3 sequence is 17 residues long. Trimming cost V 0 bases and J 4 bases, with 16 bases left between them.

This clonotype appeared many times. This chain links TRBV10-1 with TRBJ2-3, with 13 nucleotides matching TRBD2. CDR1 and CDR2 from the germline V gene are WNHNN and SYGVQD (reference sequence). This CDR3 comprises 18 residues. V was clipped by 4 bases and J by 4 bases; unmatched bases: 11. Written as DNA, the CDR3 is TGCGCCAGCAGTGGAATTACTAGCGGGAGGGCCCTGGCAGATACGCAGTATTTT. Translating it yields CASSGITSGRALADTQYF.